Presented here are 13 T cell receptor beta chains from one specimen sequenced in a study of blood T cell repertoires in COVID-19 (dated by TCRdb to 2019 to 2021). Receptors were amplified or captured by the immunoSEQ multiplex PCR assay. TCRdb carries this immuneACCESS record with in-frame sequences only. Its versions omit some clonotypes, under half of them owing to an unresolved V gene in the studies checked, with the rest unexplained. In this sample the table shows approximately 99,000 clones, 84% of which occur a single time. The ten largest clones add up to roughly 2% of the sample. Input material: peripheral blood. The receptor source for this set is a man aged 65-85 years with active or convalescent COVID-19.

The chain joins TRBV28 to TRBJ1-5; no definite D call. The V gene lost 4 bases and the J gene lost 9 bases, with 19 bases spanning the gap. The CDR3 totals 15 residues. Per the germline V gene, CDR1 is MDHEN and CDR2 is SYDVKM. Here the CDR3 DNA reads TGTGCCAGCAGTTCCCGGTCCGGTAGCATGGGGCCCCAGCATTTT. The encoded protein is CASSSRSGSMGPQHF.

The V and J genes are TRBV5-1 and TRBJ2-7, with D possibly being TRBD2 (7 bases). Trimming removed 2 bases at V and 0 bases at J, with 12 bases between. The CDR3 runs to 15 residues. CDR1 is SGHRS, CDR2 YFSETQ, per germline. The CDR3 sequence: CASSFEGGSSYEQYF. The DNA for the CDR3 is TGCGCCAGCAGCTTTGAGGGGGGGAGCTCCTACGAGCAGTACTTC.

The CDR3 coding sequence is TGTGCCAGCAGCCGCGGACTAGCGGGGGGCCTGAGCTCCTACGAGCAGTACTTC. It codes for CASSRGLAGGLSSYEQYF. The chain is built from TRBV5-6 and TRBJ2-7, with 14 positions matching TRBD2. V lost 4 bases and J lost 0; bases outside the gene matches: 9. Germline-derived CDR1 and CDR2 are SGHDT and YYEEEE. This CDR3 has 18 residues.

This sequence joins TRBV28 and TRBJ1-2; 7 bases are shared with TRBD1. Germline V CDR1 and CDR2: MDHEN, SYDVKM. V shed 5 bases, J shed 8 bases, and the junction held 11 bases outside the gene matches. CDR3 length equals 14 residues. The CDR3 loop is CASSVDRVRRGYTF. The DNA for the CDR3 is TGTGCCAGCAGTGTCGACAGGGTTCGCCGCGGCTACACCTTC.

The chain uses TRBV30 and TRBJ2-3, with 14 bases identical to TRBD2. The CDR3 covers 14 residues. With V trimmed by 6 bases and J by 5 bases, 4 bases remained unmatched. Germline V gives CDR1 GTSNPN, CDR2 SVGIG (reference sequence). CDR3 bases: TGTGCCTGCTCGACTAGCGGGGGGGTAGATACGCAGTATTTT. Translation: CACSTSGGVDTQYF.

This chain connects TRBV28 to TRBJ1-1; D not resolved. Germline V gene data show CDR1 as MDHEN and CDR2 as SYDVKM. The germline V and J ends were trimmed by 4 bases and 1 base, with 16 bases remaining between them. The CDR3 has 16 residues. CDR3 sequence reads: CASSYIVGGGNTEAFF. As DNA, the CDR3 is TGTGCCAGCAGTTATATTGTAGGCGGTGGGAACACTGAAGCTTTCTTT.

This clone occurred a few times. The V gene is TRBV9, the J gene TRBJ2-5; 10 nucleotides align to TRBD1. J gave up 1 base and V 0 bases, and 3 bases lay outside the gene matches. The CDR3 runs to 16 residues. Germline CDR1 and CDR2: SGDLS and YYNGEE. The CDR3 sequence: CASSVGGTGVQETQYF. CDR3 coding DNA: TGTGCCAGCAGCGTAGGTGGGACAGGGGTCCAAGAGACCCAGTACTTC.

The V call is TRBV6-1, the J call TRBJ1-2; 7 nucleotides agree with TRBD1. This CDR3 comprises 14 residues. The germline V gene has CDR1 MNHNS and CDR2 SASEGT. With 1 base clipped from V and 3 bases from J, the junction kept 2 bases outside the gene matches. The DNA of the CDR3 is TGTGCCAGCAGTGAAGTAACAGGGGACTATGGCTACACCTTC. It yields the protein CASSEVTGDYGYTF.

The V and J genes are TRBV7-2 and TRBJ2-3, with D unclear. The CDR3 sequence is 14 residues long. The V gene lost 5 bases and the J gene lost 4 bases, with 13 bases spanning the gap. Per the germline V gene, CDR1 is SGHTA and CDR2 is FQGNSA. The DNA of the CDR3 is TGTGCCAGCAGCGCTACTAATATGGCAGATACGCAGTATTTT. Its translation: CASSATNMADTQYF.

In nucleotides, the CDR3 is TGCGCCAGCAGCATACAGATACCGAATTCACCCCTCCACTTT. The encoded protein is CASSIQIPNSPLHF. The chain joins TRBV5-1 to TRBJ1-6; no definite D call. V was pared by 4 bases and J by 7 bases, with 12 bases between. In germline, CDR1 is SGHRS, CDR2 YFSETQ. CDR3 size: 14 residues.

The CDR3 loop reads CASSPLVSRNQPQHF. In nucleotides, the CDR3 is TGCGCCAGCAGCCCCTTGGTCTCGAGGAATCAGCCCCAGCATTTT. The J gene is TRBJ1-5, the V gene TRBV4-1, with no clear D. The germline CDR1 and CDR2 sequences are MGHRA and YSYEKL. V lost 4 bases, J lost 4 bases, and 14 bases lay in between. CDR3 length: 15 residues.

The V gene is TRBV4-1, the J gene TRBJ1-1; TRBD1 is a possible D gene (5 bases). The CDR3 loop spans 15 amino acids. V dropped 4 bases and J dropped 2 bases, with 14 bases sitting between them. Per the germline V gene, CDR1 is MGHRA and CDR2 is YSYEKL. CDR3 nucleotide sequence: TGCGCCAGCAGCCGGTCGGACACCTTCAACACTGAAGCTTTCTTT. This codes for CASSRSDTFNTEAFF.

V usage is TRBV18 and J usage is TRBJ1-5, with D possibly TRBD1 on 5 matching bases. Per germline, CDR1 KGHSH and CDR2 LQKENI. The CDR3 contains 13 residues. Trimming removed 3 bases at V and 5 bases at J, with 8 bases between. This CDR3 reads CASSPAGDQPQHF. CDR3 bases: TGTGCCAGCTCACCGGCGGGGGATCAGCCCCAGCATTTT. Complete variable domain (other parts from reference TRBV18 and TRBJ1-5): NAGVMQNPRHLVRRRGQEARLRCSPMKGHSHVYWYRQLPEEGLKFMVYLQKENIIDESGMPKERFSAEFPKEGPSILRIQQVVRGDSAAYFCASSPAGDQPQHFGDGTRLSIL.